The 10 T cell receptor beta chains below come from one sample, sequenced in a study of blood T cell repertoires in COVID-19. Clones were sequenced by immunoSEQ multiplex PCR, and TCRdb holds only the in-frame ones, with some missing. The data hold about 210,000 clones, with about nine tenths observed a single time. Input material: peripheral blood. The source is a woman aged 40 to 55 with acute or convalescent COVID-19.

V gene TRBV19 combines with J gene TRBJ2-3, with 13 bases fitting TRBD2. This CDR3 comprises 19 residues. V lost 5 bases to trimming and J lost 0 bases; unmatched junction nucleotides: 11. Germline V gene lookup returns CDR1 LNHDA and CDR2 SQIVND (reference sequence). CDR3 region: CASSRGLAGITVSTDTQYF. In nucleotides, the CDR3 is TGTGCCAGTAGTCGGGGACTAGCGGGGATCACTGTTAGCACAGATACGCAGTATTTT. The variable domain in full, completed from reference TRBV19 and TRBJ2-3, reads DGGITQSPKYLFRKEGQNVTLSCEQNLNHDAMYWYRQDPGQGLRLIYYSQIVNDFQKGDIAEGYSVSREKKESFPLTVTSAQKNPTAFYLCASSRGLAGITVSTDTQYFGPGTRLTVL.

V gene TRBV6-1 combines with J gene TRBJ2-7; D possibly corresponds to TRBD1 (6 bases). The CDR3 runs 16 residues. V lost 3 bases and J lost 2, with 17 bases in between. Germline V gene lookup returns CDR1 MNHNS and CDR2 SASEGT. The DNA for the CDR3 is TGTGCCAGCAGTGAGGGTGTAGGGGGACAAGCCTACGAGCAGTACGTC. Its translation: CASSEGVGGQAYEQYV.

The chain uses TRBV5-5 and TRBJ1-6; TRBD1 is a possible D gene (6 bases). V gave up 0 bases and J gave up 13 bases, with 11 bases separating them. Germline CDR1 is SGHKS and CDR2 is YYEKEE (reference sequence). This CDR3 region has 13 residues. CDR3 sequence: CASSLEGVGPLHF. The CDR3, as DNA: TGTGCCAGCAGCTTGGAGGGGGTAGGGCCCCTCCACTTT.

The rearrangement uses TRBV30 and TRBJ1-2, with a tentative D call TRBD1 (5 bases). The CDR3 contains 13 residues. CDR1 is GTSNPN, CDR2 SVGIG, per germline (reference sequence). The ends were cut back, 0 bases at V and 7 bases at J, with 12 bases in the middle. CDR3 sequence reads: CAWSVQGDGGYTF. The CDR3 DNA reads TGTGCCTGGAGTGTACAAGGGGATGGTGGCTACACCTTC.

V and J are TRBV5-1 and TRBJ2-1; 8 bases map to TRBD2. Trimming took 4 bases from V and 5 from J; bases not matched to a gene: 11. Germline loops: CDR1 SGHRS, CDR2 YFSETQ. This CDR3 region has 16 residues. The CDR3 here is CASSPARTSLDNEQFF. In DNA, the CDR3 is TGCGCCAGCAGCCCGGCCCGGACTAGCCTAGACAATGAGCAGTTCTTC.

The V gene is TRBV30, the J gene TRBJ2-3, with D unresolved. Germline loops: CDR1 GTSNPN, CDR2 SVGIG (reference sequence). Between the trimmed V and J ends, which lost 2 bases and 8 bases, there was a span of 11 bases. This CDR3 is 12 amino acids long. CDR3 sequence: CAWSPPSPTQYF. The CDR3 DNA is TGTGCCTGGAGTCCCCCTTCCCCTACGCAGTATTTT.

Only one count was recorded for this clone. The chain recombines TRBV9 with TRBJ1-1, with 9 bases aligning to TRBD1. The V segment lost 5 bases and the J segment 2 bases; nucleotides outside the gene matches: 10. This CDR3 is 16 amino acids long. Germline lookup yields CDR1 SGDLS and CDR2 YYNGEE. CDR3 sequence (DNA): TGTGCCAGCAGGGCGGATCCGGGACAGGGCAACACTGAAGCTTTCTTT. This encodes CASRADPGQGNTEAFF.

CDR3 region: CASQGQYSNQPQHF. DNA of the CDR3: TGTGCCAGCCAGGGACAGTATAGCAATCAGCCCCAGCATTTT. J is TRBJ1-5 and V is TRBV28; 7 nucleotides line up with TRBD1. After removal of 8 bases from V and 0 bases from J, the junction contained 4 bases not matched to a gene. Germline V CDR1 and CDR2: MDHEN, SYDVKM. The CDR3 covers 14 residues.

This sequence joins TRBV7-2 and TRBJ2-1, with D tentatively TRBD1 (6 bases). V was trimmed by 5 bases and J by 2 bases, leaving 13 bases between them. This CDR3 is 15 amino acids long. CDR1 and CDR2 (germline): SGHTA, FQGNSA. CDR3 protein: CASSDRRGTYNEQFF. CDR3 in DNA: TGTGCCAGCAGCGACCGCAGGGGAACCTACAATGAGCAGTTCTTC.

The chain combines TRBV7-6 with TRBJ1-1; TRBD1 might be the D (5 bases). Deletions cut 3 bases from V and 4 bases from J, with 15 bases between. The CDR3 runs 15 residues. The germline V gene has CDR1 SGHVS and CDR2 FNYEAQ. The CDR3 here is CASSFATVGTTEAFF. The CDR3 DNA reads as TGTGCCAGCAGCTTCGCGACAGTGGGAACCACTGAAGCTTTCTTT.